Detailed here is one TCR beta chain. What antigen it recognizes has not been identified. The input lacks base qualities; no much larger clone sits a single base away. Including the terminal cysteine and phenylalanine, the CDR3 comprises 15 residues. CDR3 DNA is the only sequence kept; it has 45 bases, read in frame from the first base. Deletion took 1 base off V and 1 base off J, with a span of 11 bases between the germline ends. Via the germline V gene, CDR1 is SGHTA and CDR2 FQGNSA. According to the study, the label for this sample's treatment or condition signals: allogeneic hematopoietic cell transplantation with graft depleted of TCRalphabeta T cells and CD19 B cells. The children who served as transplant recipients had been given grafts of TCRalphabeta/CD19-depleted allogeneic hematopoietic cells. The sample is drawn from a study of T-cell reconstitution after alpha-beta-depleted transplantation in children (dated by TCRdb to the mid-2010s). About the study as a whole: Using TCR repertoire profiling, the study quantitatively followed how T-cell immune reconstitution unfolded in children after TCRalphabeta/CD19-depleted allogeneic hematopoietic cell transplantation. General conclusions and limits of the study: About two months after transplant, the apparently early recovery of alphabetaT-cell counts reportedly depended on just several hundred clones that had expanded rapidly and came from non-depleted graft cells. Over the following months the frequencies of hyperexpanded clones went down, and after one year T-cell counts and TCRbeta diversity were mostly credited to newly produced T cells. In some patients, the high TCRbeta diversity seen at day 60 was put down to recipient T cells and intrathymic progenitors that had survived conditioning.

To prepare the library, PCR was applied. The sequencer listed for this sample is Illumina HiSeq 2500. TCR libraries were prepared with molecular barcoding, using unique molecular identifiers to normalize TCRbeta repertoire quantification. In-frame beta chains were kept once TCRdb had trimmed the public reads at Q25 with fastp and called clones with MiXCR. Each CDR3 protein appears once, grouped with its most common genes and DNA. The sample data list about 540,000 distinct CDR3 sequences, and 25% to 30% of these were observed just once. The ten largest make up 30% to 40% of the sample. This sequence originates from a boy in the first two years of life with Wiskott-Aldrich syndrome, due to receive a stem cell transplant. The specimen was PBMCs, collected before TCRalphabeta/CD19-depleted stem cell transplant. Recombination linked TRBV7-2 to TRBJ2-7; the D gene is possibly TRBD2, with 6 bases matching. The nucleotide sequence is TGTGCCAGCAGCTTAGTATTACGGGAGTCCTACGAGCAGTACTTC. It encodes CASSLVLRESYEQYF. The CDR3 plus the reference TRBV7-2 and TRBJ2-7 genes for the other parts give the full variable domain: GAGVSQSPSNKVTEKGKDVELRCDPISGHTALYWYRQSLGQGLEFLIYFQGNSAPDKSGLPSDRFSAERTGGSVSTLTIQRTQQEDSAVYLCASSLVLRESYEQYFGPGTRLTVT.